The 20 T cell receptor beta chains in this list originate from one sample, sequenced in a study of OX40 agonist ivuxolimab in advanced cancers. Data came from immunoSEQ multiplex PCR; TCRdb stores just in-frame clones and leaves some out. Among some 70,000 clones listed, roughly 89% were seen once. The input for sequencing was CD4+ or CD8+ T cells sorted from blood, taken in a trial of the OX40 agonist ivuxolimab. These receptors all come from an adult with an advanced solid tumor such as melanoma, head and neck, liver or kidney cancer.

This chain joins TRBV10-1 and TRBJ2-3; 10 bases are shared with TRBD1. This CDR3 comprises 15 residues. The J segment lost 1 base and the V segment lost 7 bases, leaving 5 bases of the junction unmatched. Looked up from germline, CDR1 is WNHNN and CDR2 is SYGVQD (reference sequence). CDR3 sequence (DNA): TGCGCCAGCAAACCCGGGACAGGGGGCACAGATACGCAGTATTTT. This encodes CASKPGTGGTDTQYF.

This chain joins TRBV5-1 and TRBJ2-7, with 7 bases aligning to TRBD1. There are 17 residues in the CDR3. Germline CDR1 is SGHRS and CDR2 is YFSETQ. V was pared by 4 bases and J by 1 base, with 14 bases of the junction left unmatched. CDR3 in amino acids: CASSPQGSVRGSYEQYF. Here the CDR3 DNA reads TGCGCCAGCAGCCCCCAAGGATCTGTCAGGGGGTCCTACGAGCAGTACTTC.

CDR3 sequence reads: CASSLEQDTQYF. The CDR3 nucleotides read TGTGCCAGCAGCTTGGAACAAGATACGCAGTATTTT. The rearrangement uses TRBV5-4 and TRBJ2-3, with D unclear. The CDR3 length is 12 residues. Between the trimmed V and J ends, which lost 0 bases and 5 bases, there was a span of 4 bases. The germline V gene encodes CDR1 SGHNT and CDR2 YYREEE (reference sequence).

J is TRBJ1-2 and V is TRBV7-9; D unresolved. CDR3 length: 14 residues. In germline, CDR1 is SEHNR, CDR2 FQNEAQ (reference sequence). Trimming stripped 5 bases from V and 7 bases from J, with 17 bases between. CDR3 bases: TGTGCCAGCAGCACAGCGACGGATGGTAGTGGCTACACCTTC. This gives the protein CASSTATDGSGYTF.

The rearrangement uses TRBV7-9 and TRBJ2-3; D perhaps matches TRBD1 (6 bases). The V and J ends lost 5 bases and 2 bases respectively, with 17 bases between them. CDR1 and CDR2 (germline): SEHNR, FQNEAQ (reference sequence). CDR3 size: 16 residues. The CDR3 bases are TGTGCCAGCAGCCCAATGGGACAAATTATCACAGATACGCAGTATTTT. This sequence encodes CASSPMGQIITDTQYF.

V is TRBV6-5 and J is TRBJ2-7; a weak D match, TRBD1 (6 bases). Germline lookup yields CDR1 MNHEY and CDR2 SVGAGI. V dropped 5 bases and J dropped 5 bases, with 16 bases sitting between them. The CDR3 is made up of 14 amino acids. The CDR3 sequence is CASSPQGVVNEQYF. The CDR3 coding sequence is TGTGCCAGCAGTCCACAGGGAGTCGTGAACGAGCAGTACTTC.

The chain carries TRBV6-4 and TRBJ1-6; D gene uncertain. The V and J ends lost 4 bases and 15 bases respectively, with 22 bases between them. The length of the CDR3 is 15 residues. CDR1 and CDR2 from the germline V gene are MRHNA and SNTAGT. As DNA, the CDR3 is TGTGCCAGCAGTGTCGGGGTCGCGGGATCCAGACGCCTCCACTTT. This sequence encodes CASSVGVAGSRRLHF.

V is TRBV10-2 and J is TRBJ1-2; D remains ambiguous. Germline-derived CDR1 and CDR2 are WSHSY and SAAADI. Trimming left V 7 bases short and J 4 bases short, with 13 bases between. The CDR3 runs 13 residues. Here the CDR3 reads CASTIDLVYGYTF. CDR3 in DNA: TGCGCCAGCACTATCGATCTAGTCTATGGCTACACCTTC.

The J gene is TRBJ2-2, the V gene TRBV10-1; D is perhaps TRBD2 (5 bases). V gave up 4 bases and J gave up 6 bases, with 15 bases separating them. This CDR3 has 15 residues. Germline CDR1 and CDR2: WNHNN and SYGVQD (reference sequence). CDR3: CASSGKGRGPGELFF. CDR3 DNA: TGCGCCAGCAGTGGAAAAGGGCGCGGGCCCGGGGAGCTGTTTTTT.

To note about this clone: Its ends do not fully match the called genes, so a read error is possible. V gene TRBV7-7 combines with J gene TRBJ2-5, with D perhaps given as TRBD1 or TRBD2 (5 bases each). The CDR3 runs 14 residues. Germline assignment: CDR1 SSHAT and CDR2 FNYEAQ (reference sequence). The CDR3 nucleotides read TGTGCTAGCAGTGGGGGTCGGGGCCAAGAGACCCAGTACTTC. Encoded protein: CASSGGRGQETQYF.

CDR3 DNA sequence: TGTGCCAGTAGTCGCCGGACCGGGGCCGGTGAAGCTTTCTTT. It specifies CASSRRTGAGEAFF. This chain connects TRBV19 to TRBJ1-1; possibly TRBD1 for D (5 bases). CDR1 is LNHDA, CDR2 SQIVND, per germline (reference sequence). The CDR3 covers 14 residues. Trimming shortened V by 5 bases and J by 7 bases, and 17 bases separated the two germline ends.

The chain uses TRBV29-1 and TRBJ1-2, with D perhaps TRBD1 (5 bases). The length of the CDR3 is 12 residues. Germline V CDR1 and CDR2: SQVTM, ANQGSEA. The CDR3 loop reads CRRGLIGDGYTF. The CDR3, as DNA: TGCAGGCGGGGTCTTATAGGGGATGGCTACACCTTC. The full variable domain, rest sourced from reference TRBV29-1 and TRBJ1-2, is SAVISQKPSRDICQRGTSLTIQCQVDSQVTMMFWYRQQPGQSLTLIATANQGSEATYESGFVIDKFPISRPNLTFSTLTVSNMSPEDSSIYLCRRGLIGDGYTFGSGTRLTVV.

The rearrangement links TRBV11-2 to TRBJ2-3, with 8 bases aligning to TRBD2. Looked up from germline, CDR1 is SGHAT and CDR2 is FQNNGV. The CDR3 sequence is 17 residues long. J lost 2 bases, V lost 1 base, and 8 bases had no gene match. Here the CDR3 DNA reads TGTGCCAGCAGCTTAGCGGGGAGCGGGGGACCCACAGATACGCAGTATTTT. It is translated as CASSLAGSGGPTDTQYF. The variable domain in full, completed from reference TRBV11-2 and TRBJ2-3, reads EAGVAQSPRYKIIEKRQSVAFWCNPISGHATLYWYQQILGQGPKLLIQFQNNGVVDDSQLPKDRFSAERLKGVDSTLKIQPAKLEDSAVYLCASSLAGSGGPTDTQYFGPGTRLTVL.

The chain combines TRBV6-1 with TRBJ2-7; the match to TRBD1 covers 12 bases. Germline values: CDR1 MNHNS, CDR2 SASEGT. The CDR3 is 15 amino acids. V trimming: 6 bases; J trimming: 5 bases; junction bases outside the gene matches: 8. The CDR3 spells CASREGGTGGDEQYF. The DNA for the CDR3 is TGTGCCAGCAGGGAGGGGGGGACAGGGGGCGACGAGCAGTACTTC.

This clone showed up just once. The chain has TRBV5-6 and TRBJ2-5; D is unclear. V gave up 3 bases and J gave up 1 base, with 7 bases separating them. Germline CDR1 reads SGHDT; CDR2 reads YYEEEE. This CDR3 region has 13 residues. The CDR3 sequence: CASSSYVQETQYF. CDR3 DNA sequence: TGTGCCAGCAGCTCCTACGTCCAAGAGACCCAGTACTTC.

The rearrangement links TRBV5-1 to TRBJ1-3, with D possibly matching TRBD1 (6 bases). The V gene lost 4 bases and the J gene lost 8 bases, with 19 bases spanning the gap. The CDR3 length is 15 residues. Germline CDR1 reads SGHRS; CDR2 reads YFSETQ. The DNA for the CDR3 is TGCGCCAGCAGCCTGAGCGGGGGGGCTGAGGACACCATATATTTT. Translated, it gives CASSLSGGAEDTIYF.

The V gene is TRBV6-5, the J gene TRBJ1-1, with D possibly matching TRBD1 (5 bases). The V end was cut by 1 base, the J end by 4 bases, with 13 bases between. CDR3 length equals 15 residues. Germline V gene sequence: CDR1 MNHEY, CDR2 SVGAGI. The CDR3 DNA reads as TGTGCCAGCAGTTACTTTGGGGGGACGGGCACTGAAGCTTTCTTT. Translating gives CASSYFGGTGTEAFF.

This chain joins TRBV4-1 and TRBJ1-5; a weak D match, TRBD1 (6 bases). Between the trimmed V and J ends, which lost 4 bases and 0 bases, there was a span of 16 bases. In germline, CDR1 is MGHRA, CDR2 YSYEKL. This CDR3 is 17 amino acids long. The CDR3 protein is CASSPRLRDTSNQPQHF. Here the CDR3 DNA reads TGCGCCAGCAGCCCTCGACTTCGGGACACTAGCAATCAGCCCCAGCATTTT.

The chain combines TRBV6-5 with TRBJ1-1; D is possibly TRBD1 (6 bases). The CDR3 consists of 10 residues. Germline CDR1 reads MNHEY; CDR2 reads SVGAGI. The germline V and J ends were trimmed by 6 bases and 11 bases, with 10 bases remaining between them. Written as DNA, the CDR3 is TGTGCCAGCAGGAGGGACATGGCTTTCTTT. Its translation: CASRRDMAFF.

This sequence joins TRBV11-2 and TRBJ1-2; D is unresolved. The CDR3 is made up of 13 amino acids. The V and J ends lost 0 bases and 7 bases respectively, with 9 bases between them. Germline-derived CDR1 and CDR2 are SGHAT and FQNNGV. CDR3 amino acids: CASSLDRRTGYTF. CDR3 nucleotides: TGTGCCAGCAGCTTAGACCGGCGAACTGGCTACACCTTC.